These 31 T cell receptor beta chains came from one sample sequenced in a study of T cell changes during pregnancy in multiple sclerosis. Generated by immunoSEQ multiplex PCR, the TCRdb table keeps only in-frame clones and is missing some. This sample carries about 49,000 clones, 90% of them seen once, and the ten largest clones take just over 5%. The sample was peripheral blood, taken after pregnancy. These receptors originate from a female donor in good health, enrolled as a control in a pregnancy study.

This chain joins TRBV9 and TRBJ1-1; D is possibly TRBD1 (5 bases). Germline loops: CDR1 SGDLS, CDR2 YYNGEE. Trimming removed 0 bases at V and 6 bases at J, with 12 bases between. The CDR3 sequence is 14 residues long. CDR3 in amino acids: CASSVVVAGAEAFF. As DNA, the CDR3 is TGTGCCAGCAGCGTAGTTGTTGCGGGGGCTGAAGCTTTCTTT.

The chain employs TRBV5-1 and TRBJ1-2, with 7 bases lining up with TRBD1. Germline loops: CDR1 SGHRS, CDR2 YFSETQ. This CDR3 is 14 amino acids long. V trimming: 0 bases; J trimming: 7 bases; junction bases outside the gene matches: 6. The CDR3 protein is CASSLGETGTGYTF. For the CDR3, the DNA is TGCGCCAGCAGCTTGGGGGAGACAGGGACTGGCTACACCTTC.

This chain uses TRBV10-3 with TRBJ2-5; 8 bases are a match to TRBD1. Germline assignment: CDR1 ENHRY and CDR2 SYGVKD. CDR3 size: 17 residues. V trimming: 0 bases; J trimming: 5 bases; junction bases outside the gene matches: 11. CDR3 DNA sequence: TGTGCCATCAGTGAGTCGGGGGTAGACAGGGGATCGGAGACCCAGTACTTC. Translation: CAISESGVDRGSETQYF.

The chain carries TRBV27 and TRBJ2-6; 8 positions agree with TRBD1. CDR3 length equals 19 residues. Germline loops: CDR1 MNHEY, CDR2 SMNVEV (reference sequence). The junction had 17 bases not matched to a gene; V was cut back by 6 bases and J by 4 bases. The CDR3 sequence: CASSPPRIDRGWGANVLTF. The CDR3 DNA follows: TGTGCCAGCAGCCCGCCCCGCATAGACAGGGGATGGGGGGCCAACGTCCTGACTTTC.

This chain joins TRBV5-6 and TRBJ2-7; 8 nucleotides match TRBD2. The CDR3 has 13 residues. Per germline, CDR1 SGHDT and CDR2 YYEEEE. The V and J ends lost 0 bases and 5 bases, in that order; junction bases with no gene match: 1. The DNA for the CDR3 is TGTGCCAGCAGCTTGGCGGGAGGGCACGAGCAGTACTTC. The encoded protein is CASSLAGGHEQYF.

This rearrangement joins TRBV15 to TRBJ1-6; D possibly corresponds to TRBD1 (6 bases). CDR3 size: 16 residues. The ends were cut back, 0 bases at V and 9 bases at J, with 15 bases in the middle. CDR1 is LNHNV and CDR2 is YYDKDF in the germline V gene (reference sequence). Written as DNA, the CDR3 is TGTGCCACCAGCAGAGATGGGGGCGGGGGGACTTCACCCCTCCACTTT. Translation gives CATSRDGGGGTSPLHF.

In this sample, this clone turned up once. The chain employs TRBV13 and TRBJ2-7; 9 positions agree with TRBD1. Germline V CDR1 and CDR2: PRHDT, FYEKMQ (reference sequence). The CDR3 covers 17 residues. Unmatched junction bases numbered 10, after V lost 0 bases and J lost 4 bases. Written as DNA, the CDR3 is TGTGCCAGCAGCTTAGGGTTACAGGGGGCAGAGGGATACGAGCAGTACTTC. It is translated as CASSLGLQGAEGYEQYF.

V usage is TRBV5-8 and J usage is TRBJ2-3, with a possible D match to TRBD2 (6 bases). This CDR3 comprises 13 residues. Germline V lookup: CDR1 SGHTS, CDR2 YDEGEE. V lost 0 bases to trimming and J lost 6 bases, with 8 bases between them. The CDR3 reads CASSLGRGDTQYF. CDR3 sequence (DNA): TGTGCCAGCAGCTTGGGACGGGGGGATACGCAGTATTTT.

CDR3 DNA sequence: TGTGCCAGCAGTGAATGGCTTCAGGGACAGGCTAATTCACCCCTCCACTTT. This translates into CASSEWLQGQANSPLHF. The V gene is TRBV2, the J gene TRBJ1-6; 8 nucleotides line up with TRBD1. The CDR3 has 17 residues. With V trimmed by 2 bases and J by 6 bases, 9 bases remained unmatched. Germline CDR1 SNHLY, CDR2 FYNNEI.

This clone was detected a few times. This CDR3 reads CASSDGTSSGNEQFF. The CDR3 DNA reads as TGTGCCAGCAGTGACGGGACTAGCAGTGGGAATGAGCAGTTCTTC. The gene calls are TRBV6-4 and TRBJ2-1; TRBD2 matches at 9 bases. CDR3 length equals 15 residues. Trimming removed 2 bases from V and 7 bases from J; junction bases left unmatched: 6. Germline V gene sequence: CDR1 MRHNA, CDR2 SNTAGT.

The genes are TRBV28 and TRBJ2-1; TRBD1 matches 7 bases. Germline V lookup: CDR1 MDHEN, CDR2 SYDVKM. The V gene end was trimmed by 7 bases and the J gene end by 2 bases; junction bases not matched to a gene: 14. The CDR3 totals 17 residues. The CDR3 nucleotides read TGTGCCAGCACAGCTGTACAGGGGATCAAAACCTACAATGAGCAGTTCTTC. This translates into CASTAVQGIKTYNEQFF.

This clone occurred a few times. The chain is built from TRBV4-3 and TRBJ2-1; no definite D call. Per germline, CDR1 LGHNA and CDR2 YSLEER. V lost 0 bases and J 5 bases, leaving 14 bases between the germline ends. The CDR3 is 16 residues long. The CDR3 DNA is TGCGCCAGCAGCCAAGATAACCCCGGGTCCCACAATGAGCAGTTCTTC. It codes for CASSQDNPGSHNEQFF.

CDR3 DNA sequence: TGTGCCAGCACCCATGGCCCTTTGAACACCGGGGAGCTGTTTTTT. This gives the protein CASTHGPLNTGELFF. The rearrangement uses TRBV7-9 and TRBJ2-2; D ambiguous. Germline CDR1 and CDR2: SEHNR and FQNEAQ (reference sequence). Trimming took 7 bases from V and 1 from J, leaving 13 bases between them. This CDR3 spans 15 amino acids.

V is TRBV20-1 and J is TRBJ2-3; D ambiguous. This CDR3 comprises 11 residues. Germline CDR1 is DFQATT and CDR2 is SNEGSKA (reference sequence). Trimming shortened V by 5 bases and J by 5 bases, and 8 bases separated the two germline ends. Here the CDR3 DNA reads TGCAGTGCTTCCGCAGGAGATACGCAGTATTTT. Amino acids: CSASAGDTQYF.

This chain joins TRBV27 and TRBJ1-1; no clear D. Germline lookup yields CDR1 MNHEY and CDR2 SMNVEV (reference sequence). This CDR3 spans 16 amino acids. Trimming took off 0 bases at V and 4 bases at J, with 15 bases between the two ends. The CDR3 spells CASSLSWRVRSTEAFF. The CDR3 region has the DNA TGTGCCAGCAGTTTATCCTGGAGGGTCAGGAGCACTGAAGCTTTCTTT.

The chain recombines TRBV5-4 with TRBJ2-7; 16 bases map to TRBD2. The CDR3 totals 19 residues. Germline CDR1 and CDR2: SGHNT and YYREEE (reference sequence). The J segment lost 3 bases and the V segment lost 0 bases, leaving 9 bases of the junction unmatched. The CDR3 loop reads CASSLDGGLAGGNFYEQYF. The CDR3 DNA reads TGTGCCAGCAGCTTGGACGGGGGACTAGCGGGAGGGAATTTCTACGAGCAGTACTTC.

This chain uses TRBV28 with TRBJ1-1; TRBD1 matches 7 bases. V lost 7 bases to trimming and J lost 4 bases; unmatched junction nucleotides: 9. From germline, CDR1 is MDHEN and CDR2 SYDVKM. CDR3 length: 14 residues. Here the CDR3 reads CASTETGRGTEAFF. The CDR3 region has the DNA TGTGCCAGCACCGAGACAGGGCGGGGCACTGAAGCTTTCTTT.

This clone occurred a few times. The genes are TRBV7-2 and TRBJ2-5; perhaps TRBD2 as D (6 bases). With 5 bases removed from V and 5 bases from J, the gap between germline ends came to 12 bases. The CDR3 is 13 residues long. The germline V gene encodes CDR1 SGHTA and CDR2 FQGNSA. The CDR3 nucleotides read TGTGCCAGCAGCCCAAGTGGGGGGGAGACCCAGTACTTC. It specifies CASSPSGGETQYF.

The chain employs TRBV28 and TRBJ2-2, with a tentative D call TRBD1 (6 bases). CDR1 MDHEN and CDR2 SYDVKM come from the germline V gene. The CDR3 is 15 amino acids. V was pared by 6 bases and J by 4 bases, with 15 bases between. The CDR3 DNA is TGTGCCAGCAGAAGCCAGGGGACCGGCACCGGGGAGCTGTTTTTT. Translation: CASRSQGTGTGELFF.

The chain uses TRBV2 and TRBJ1-4; possibly TRBD1 for D (6 bases). The ends were cut back, 6 bases at V and 8 bases at J, with 19 bases in the middle. The germline CDR1 and CDR2 sequences are SNHLY and FYNNEI. The CDR3 is 15 amino acids. The CDR3 here is CASRGEQGLLEKLFF. The CDR3 DNA reads TGTGCCAGCAGGGGCGAACAGGGATTGTTAGAAAAACTGTTTTTT. Filled out from reference TRBV2 and TRBJ1-4, the complete variable domain reads EPEVTQTPSHQVTQMGQEVILRCVPISNHLYFYWYRQILGQKVEFLVSFYNNEISEKSEIFDDQFSVERPDGSNFTLKIRSTKLEDSAMYFCASRGEQGLLEKLFFGSGTQLSVL.

V usage is TRBV5-1 and J usage is TRBJ2-3; 8 bases align to TRBD2. V lost 0 bases and J lost 2; bases outside the gene matches: 11. The CDR3 runs 18 residues. Germline values: CDR1 SGHRS, CDR2 YFSETQ. Here the CDR3 reads CASSLGLWAGGSTDTQYF. The CDR3 coding sequence is TGCGCCAGCAGCTTGGGGCTCTGGGCGGGAGGATCCACAGATACGCAGTATTTT.

J is TRBJ2-7 and V is TRBV9, with 9 bases fitting TRBD2. Trimming took 0 bases from V and 0 from J; bases not matched to a gene: 1. This CDR3 is 15 amino acids long. Germline CDR1 is SGDLS and CDR2 is YYNGEE. The CDR3 nucleotides are TGTGCCAGCAGCGTAGCTAGCGGGACCTCCTACGAGCAGTACTTC. This sequence encodes CASSVASGTSYEQYF. Using reference TRBV9 and TRBJ2-7 for the parts outside the CDR3, the full variable domain is DSGVTQTPKHLITATGQRVTLRCSPRSGDLSVYWYQQSLDQGLQFLIQYYNGEERAKGNILERFSAQQFPDLHSELNLSSLELGDSALYFCASSVASGTSYEQYFGPGTRLTVT.

The V gene is TRBV6-4, the J gene TRBJ2-1; 11 bases align to TRBD1. Germline loops: CDR1 MRHNA, CDR2 SNTAGT. V gave up 2 bases and J gave up 10 bases; unmatched junction bases: 4. This CDR3 has 14 residues. The CDR3 spells CASSDGTGGGEQFF. The CDR3 bases are TGTGCCAGCAGTGACGGGACAGGGGGAGGGGAGCAGTTCTTC.

The V call is TRBV30, the J call TRBJ1-1, with TRBD1 matching 7 bases. Per germline, CDR1 GTSNPN and CDR2 SVGIG (reference sequence). This CDR3 is 15 amino acids long. V gave up 3 bases and J gave up 0 bases; unmatched junction bases: 7. CDR3 protein: CAWRGDRFMNTEAFF. CDR3 sequence (DNA): TGTGCCTGGAGGGGGGACAGATTCATGAACACTGAAGCTTTCTTT.

This sequence joins TRBV28 and TRBJ1-2; D unclear. This CDR3 contains 11 residues. Trimming pared 8 bases from V and 2 bases from J, leaving 6 bases between. The germline CDR1 and CDR2 sequences are MDHEN and SYDVKM. For the CDR3, the DNA is TGTGCCAGCTCCCAAAACTATGGCTACACCTTC. It yields the protein CASSQNYGYTF.

V and J are TRBV6-5 and TRBJ2-7; TRBD1 matches 12 bases. The length of the CDR3 is 14 residues. V lost 2 bases and J lost 7; bases outside the gene matches: 3. CDR1 is MNHEY and CDR2 is SVGAGI in the germline V gene. Here the CDR3 reads CASSYGTGGQEQYF. For the CDR3, the DNA is TGTGCCAGCAGTTACGGGACAGGGGGCCAGGAGCAGTACTTC.

The chain links TRBV7-9 to TRBJ2-1; 12 bases map to TRBD1. The CDR3 is made up of 12 amino acids. J gave up 16 bases and V 6 bases, and 7 bases lay outside the gene matches. Germline CDR1 is SEHNR and CDR2 is FQNEAQ (reference sequence). The CDR3 loop reads CASSYPGTGGFF. The CDR3 nucleotides are TGTGCCAGCAGTTACCCCGGGACAGGGGGCTTCTTC.

V gene TRBV13 combines with J gene TRBJ2-1; TRBD2 matches at 7 bases. The CDR3 is made up of 13 amino acids. V lost 5 bases, J lost 10 bases, and 8 bases stayed unmatched. Germline CDR1 PRHDT, CDR2 FYEKMQ (reference sequence). The CDR3 nucleotides read TGTGCCAGCAGCATCGGCGGGGAGGGAGAGCAGTTCTTC. As protein: CASSIGGEGEQFF.

The V gene is TRBV30, the J gene TRBJ2-2; 10 bases map to TRBD1. With 2 bases clipped from V and 5 bases from J, the junction kept 11 bases outside the gene matches. Per germline, CDR1 GTSNPN and CDR2 SVGIG (reference sequence). The CDR3 length is 17 residues. DNA of the CDR3: TGTGCCTGGAGTTCGTTAGGGGACAGGGGAATGACCGGGGAGCTGTTTTTT. Amino acids: CAWSSLGDRGMTGELFF.

This clone has only a few counts. The chain employs TRBV5-1 and TRBJ2-7; TRBD2 might be the D (6 bases). V lost 1 base and J lost 3, with 14 bases in between. From germline, CDR1 is SGHRS and CDR2 YFSETQ. This CDR3 is 15 amino acids long. CDR3 loop: CASSLIVGGFYEQYF. Here the CDR3 DNA reads TGCGCCAGCAGCTTGATCGTCGGAGGGTTCTACGAGCAGTACTTC.

The chain couples TRBV6-5 to TRBJ1-5, with D possibly matching TRBD1 (6 bases). CDR1 MNHEY and CDR2 SVGAGI come from the germline V gene. V lost 10 bases to trimming and J lost 4 bases, with 17 bases between them. This CDR3 is 14 amino acids long. DNA for the CDR3: TGTGCCACCAAACAGGAGGGGGGGAATCAGCCCCAGCATTTT. Protein product: CATKQEGGNQPQHF.